Sequencing of this T cell receptor (beta chain) was carried out in a study of metastatic and nonmetastatic thyroid tumors. Study-level background: It was across blood and tumor or nodule tissue from malignant and benign thyroid patients that repertoires were compared.

At least ten counts were recorded for this clone. Every patient underwent thyroid surgery untreated. The V segment lost 0 bases and the J segment 1 base; nucleotides outside the gene matches: 8. CDR3 size: 19 residues. Per germline, CDR1 SGHTA and CDR2 FQGNSA. TCRdb re-processed the PCR reads through MiXCR. The sample holds 24,000 or so clones; about an eighth are singletons and the top ten take 15% to 20%. The sample comprised blood. This rearrangement joins TRBV7-2 to TRBJ2-1; 11 bases line up with TRBD2. This TCR was sampled from a female donor with papillary thyroid cancer or a benign thyroid nodule (not recorded which). Some clones in this sample may be carry-over from other donors' samples. The CDR3 DNA is TGTGCCAGCAGCTTAGCACTAGCGGGAGTCAGGCCGTCCTACAATGAGCAGTTCTTC. Its protein product is CASSLALAGVRPSYNEQFF.